This T cell receptor (beta chain) was sequenced during a study of blood T cells in healthy people across ages. A word on this clonotype: A much larger clone lies a single base off, so this may be a read error.

CDR1 is DFQATT and CDR2 is SNEGSKA in the germline V gene (reference sequence). The CDR3 is 13 residues long. With a J-beta primer mix and a sample-barcoded 5' primer, a second PCR ran about 6 to 11 cycles. Each of the cDNA molecules was tagged by a template-switch adaptor with 12 random nucleotides. Each sample provided no less than 2.5 million CDR3-containing paired-end reads. TCRdb re-called the 5' RACE reads through MiXCR, storing one row per CDR3 protein. This table holds about 840,000 distinct CDR3 sequences, almost 30% found once. This sample was shared with a second study, whose subject was T cells of mothers and their children.

V is TRBV20-1 and J is TRBJ2-1, with a possible D match to TRBD2 (5 bases). The J call is uncertain, as TRBJ2-7 better fits the DNA end. The specimen was blood. The sequence derives from a woman aged 35 to 49 in good health. The CDR3 reads CSARRGLHNEQYF. Here the CDR3 DNA reads TGCAGTGCTAGAAGAGGACTCCACAATGAGCAGTACTTC.